This TCR beta chain stems from a study of OX40 agonist ivuxolimab in advanced cancers. Study summary: Ivuxolimab is a fully human IgG2 antibody that activates OX40 (CD134). Averaging roughly 60 years in age, with a range of roughly 23 to 85, the cohort was approximately 87% male.

Study-level results: Nonresponders, in some cases, also had low normalized T-cell clonal expansion.

Worth noting for this clone: Its antigen is currently unknown.

Repertoires were generated with immunoSEQ multiplex PCR, while TCRdb's copy carries only in-frame clones and drops some. The table records more than 35,000 clones, 80% of them present only once. The source is an adult with an advanced solid tumor such as melanoma, head and neck, liver or kidney cancer. The sequenced sample was CD4+ or CD8+ T cells sorted from blood, obtained in a trial of the OX40 agonist ivuxolimab.

DNA of the CDR3: TGCGCCAGCAGCCAAGTAGCCCACACCTGGAACACCGGGGAGCTGTTTTTT. Amino acid sequence: CASSQVAHTWNTGELFF. The chain couples TRBV4-1 to TRBJ2-2, with D hard to call. This CDR3 comprises 17 residues. CDR1 is MGHRA, CDR2 YSYEKL, per germline. Trimming removed 1 base from V and 1 base from J, with 13 bases in between.